The 3 T cell receptor beta chains in this list originate from one sample, sequenced in a study of regulatory T cells in long-lasting Graves disease (TCRdb year 2021). The time point label here, explained by the study, means: newly diagnosed GD, antithyroid drugs for less than 3 months. For both TCR sequencing and RNA sequencing, RNA was extracted from PBMCs using TRIzol. The library was made by multiplex PCR. Sequenced using an Illumina HiSeq 4000. TCR beta libraries were built with iRepertoire HTBI primers and Arm-PCR amplification of CDR3 regions. Through fastp at Q25 and MiXCR, TCRdb rebuilt clones from the public reads, retaining in-frame beta chains. Duplicate CDR3 protein sequences are folded into a single record with the most common DNA and genes. In all, the sample holds hundreds of thousands of distinct CDR3 sequences, and roughly 13% of those were seen once. The top ten clonotypes cover 10% of the sample.

Separately, the same data were catalogued under a study of T cells in Graves' hyperthyroidism and ophthalmopathy.

The source was peripheral blood mononuclear cells (PBMCs), collected at new diagnosis, from a patient treated with antithyroid drugs. Every receptor here comes from a man younger than 45 with Graves disease. Donor details come from another sample of the same person, matched by shared clones.

This clonotype was seen ten or more times. The chain is built from TRBV11-2 and TRBJ2-1; 8 bases map to TRBD2. This CDR3 comprises 15 residues. Germline V gene sequence: CDR1 SGHAT, CDR2 FQNNGV. V lost 1 base to trimming and J lost 10 bases; unmatched junction nucleotides: 9. CDR3: CASSLGSSGSSEQFF. CDR3 in DNA: TGTGCCAGCAGCTTAGGTTCGAGCGGGAGTAGCGAGCAGTTCTTC.

On this clonotype itself: The junction departs from the called germline gene at one end, perhaps through a read error. V is TRBV5-1 and J is TRBJ2-3; maybe TRBD2 (6 bases). The CDR3 sequence is 13 residues long. Germline CDR1 SGHRS, CDR2 YFSETQ. CDR3 residues: CASSLGTLDTQYF. The CDR3 DNA sequence: TGTGCCAGCAGTTTAGGGACTCTGGATACGCAGTATTTT.

V gene TRBV5-5 combines with J gene TRBJ2-7, with TRBD1 identical over 9 bases. V was clipped by 5 bases and J by 3 bases; unmatched bases: 6. The CDR3 has 14 residues. Looked up from germline, CDR1 is SGHKS and CDR2 is YYEKEE (reference sequence). The CDR3 here is CASRLQGADYEQYF. The CDR3 DNA reads as TGTGCCAGCAGGTTACAGGGGGCTGACTACGAGCAGTACTTC. Using reference TRBV5-5 and TRBJ2-7 for the parts outside the CDR3, the full variable domain is DAGVTQSPTHLIKTRGQQVTLRCSPISGHKSVSWYQQVLGQGPQFIFQYYEKEERGRGNFPDRFSARQFPNYSSELNVNALLLGDSALYLCASRLQGADYEQYFGPGTRLTVT.